These T cell receptor beta chains were read from a single sample in a study of identical twins. Via MiXCR, TCRdb re-called the 5' RACE reads, giving one row per CDR3 protein. The data show 1.5 million or so distinct CDR3 sequences, under 35% seen once. Sequenced input: cord blood. All receptors derive from a newborn girl in good health. Each CDR3 is given with its conserved first and last residue. The D gene is left open where the match is weak. Some rows mark clone size as missing; the rest say once, few, many or name a class of expanded clone.

V: TRBV2
size: NA
D: TRBD1
J: TRBJ1-2
CDR3: CASRARGHNYGYTF
DNA: TGTGCCAGCAGAGCCAGGGGGCACAACTATGGCTACACCTTC

V: TRBV29-1
size: NA
D: TRBD1
J: TRBJ1-2
CDR3: CSVEPGQGAQGYTF
DNA: TGCAGCGTTGAGCCGGGACAGGGGGCTCAGGGCTACACCTTC

V: TRBV9
size: NA
D: NA
J: TRBJ1-1
CDR3: CASTTLDWGEAFF
DNA: TGTGCCAGCACTACGCTAGATTGGGGTGAAGCTTTCTTT

V: TRBV18
size: once
D: NA
J: TRBJ2-5
CDR3: CASLPNQESQYF
DNA: TGTGCCAGCTTACCTAACCAAGAGAGCCAGTACTTC

V: TRBV28
size: few
D: NA
J: TRBJ1-4
CDR3: CASSPLGGVENEKLFF
DNA: TGTGCCAGCAGCCCCCTTGGAGGGGTGGAAAATGAAAAACTGTTTTTT

V: TRBV20-1
size: few
D: NA
J: TRBJ2-1
CDR3: CSARDLRQAAWNEQFF
DNA: TGCAGTGCTAGAGATCTCAGACAGGCGGCGTGGAATGAGCAGTTCTTC

V: TRBV27
size: NA
D: NA
J: TRBJ1-1
CDR3: CASKRSGMNTEAFF
DNA: TGTGCCAGCAAGAGGTCCGGGATGAACACTGAAGCTTTCTTT

V: TRBV5-1
size: few
D: NA
J: TRBJ1-2
CDR3: CASSLGMGRNYGYTF
DNA: TGCGCCAGCAGCTTGGGCATGGGACGGAACTATGGCTACACCTTC

V: TRBV5-6
size: few
D: NA
J: TRBJ1-2
CDR3: CASSPDRLHAYGYTF
DNA: TGTGCCAGCAGCCCTGACAGGCTCCATGCCTATGGCTACACCTTC

V: TRBV20-1
size: few
D: NA
J: TRBJ1-4
CDR3: CSAKGGANEKLFF
DNA: TGCAGTGCTAAGGGGGGGGCTAATGAAAAACTGTTTTTT

V: TRBV28
size: few
D: TRBD1
J: TRBJ2-7
CDR3: CASSFTGQGNYEQYF
DNA: TGTGCCAGCAGCTTTACTGGACAGGGCAACTACGAGCAGTACTTC

V: TRBV12-3/TRBV12-4
size: NA
D: TRBD1
J: TRBJ1-1
CDR3: CASRDRGLDTEAFF
DNA: TGTGCCAGCCGGGACAGGGGGTTGGACACTGAAGCTTTCTTT

V: TRBV7-9
size: NA
D: TRBD2
J: TRBJ2-3
CDR3: CASSSGASGGDTDTQYF
DNA: TGTGCCAGCAGCTCCGGGGCTAGCGGGGGAGACACAGATACGCAGTATTTT

V: TRBV12-3/TRBV12-4
size: NA
D: NA
J: TRBJ1-2
CDR3: CTSRPLPGRSYGYTF
DNA: TGTACCAGCAGACCTCTTCCCGGGAGAAGCTATGGCTACACCTTC

V: TRBV27
size: NA
D: TRBD2
J: TRBJ2-3
CDR3: CASSLRGLAGADTQYF
DNA: TGTGCCAGCAGTTTACGAGGGCTAGCGGGAGCAGATACGCAGTATTTT

V: TRBV5-6
size: once
D: TRBD2
J: TRBJ2-1
CDR3: CASSPDALAGGPNEQFF
DNA: TGTGCCAGCAGCCCGGACGCACTAGCGGGAGGGCCCAATGAGCAGTTCTTC

V: TRBV6-5
size: NA
D: NA
J: TRBJ2-3
CDR3: CASGRRRGDTRYF
DNA: TGTGCCAGCGGCCGACGTCGGGGAGATACGCGGTATTTT